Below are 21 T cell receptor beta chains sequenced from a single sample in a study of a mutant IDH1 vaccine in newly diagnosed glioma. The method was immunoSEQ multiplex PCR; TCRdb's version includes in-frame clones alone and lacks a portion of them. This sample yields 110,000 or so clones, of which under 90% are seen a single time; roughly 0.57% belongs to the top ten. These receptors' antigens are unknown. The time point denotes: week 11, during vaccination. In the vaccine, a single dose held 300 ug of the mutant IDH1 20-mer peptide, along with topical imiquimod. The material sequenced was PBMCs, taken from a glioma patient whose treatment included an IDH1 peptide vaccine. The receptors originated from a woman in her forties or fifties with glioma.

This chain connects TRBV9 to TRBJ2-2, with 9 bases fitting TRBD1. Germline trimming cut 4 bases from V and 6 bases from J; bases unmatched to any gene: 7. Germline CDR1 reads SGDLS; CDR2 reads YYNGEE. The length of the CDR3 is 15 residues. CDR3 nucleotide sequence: TGTGCCAGCAGCACCTATACAGGGGGCCCCGGGGAGCTGTTTTTT. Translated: CASSTYTGGPGELFF.

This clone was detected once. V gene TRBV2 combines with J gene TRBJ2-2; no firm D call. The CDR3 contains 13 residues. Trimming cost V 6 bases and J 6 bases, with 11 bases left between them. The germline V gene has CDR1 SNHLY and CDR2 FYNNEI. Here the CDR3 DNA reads TGTGCCAGCAGGAAGTGGTACTCCGGGGAGCTGTTTTTT. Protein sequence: CASRKWYSGELFF.

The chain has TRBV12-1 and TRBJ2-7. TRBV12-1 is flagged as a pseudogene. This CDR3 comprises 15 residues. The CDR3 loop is CASSFSGPKVYEQYF. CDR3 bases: TGTGCCAGTAGCTTTTCGGGACCAAAAGTCTACGAGCAGTACTTC.

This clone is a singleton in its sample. The CDR3: CASTPGDRGRGYTF. Here the CDR3 DNA reads TGTGCCAGCACCCCTGGGGACAGGGGGCGAGGCTACACCTTC. The V call is TRBV7-9, the J call TRBJ1-2; 12 positions match TRBD1. Germline CDR1 reads SEHNR; CDR2 reads FQNEAQ (reference sequence). V lost 7 bases to trimming and J lost 8 bases; unmatched junction nucleotides: 8. The CDR3 has 14 amino acids.

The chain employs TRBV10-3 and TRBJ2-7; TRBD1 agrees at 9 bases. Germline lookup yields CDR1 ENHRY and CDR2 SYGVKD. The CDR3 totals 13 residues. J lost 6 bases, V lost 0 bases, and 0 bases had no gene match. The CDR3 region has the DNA TGTGCCATCAGTGAGTCGGGACAGGGCGAGCAGTACTTC. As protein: CAISESGQGEQYF.

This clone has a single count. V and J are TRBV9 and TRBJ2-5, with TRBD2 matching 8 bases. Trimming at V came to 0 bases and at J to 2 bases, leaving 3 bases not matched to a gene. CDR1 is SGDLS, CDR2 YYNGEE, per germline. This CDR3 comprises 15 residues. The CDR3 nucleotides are TGTGCCAGCAGCGTAGGCACTAGCGGACAAGAGACCCAGTACTTC. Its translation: CASSVGTSGQETQYF.

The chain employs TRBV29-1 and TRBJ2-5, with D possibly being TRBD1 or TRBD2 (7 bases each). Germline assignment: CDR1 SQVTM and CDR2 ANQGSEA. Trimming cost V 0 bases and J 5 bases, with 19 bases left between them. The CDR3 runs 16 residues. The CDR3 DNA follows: TGCAGCGTTGAAGATCTGCTTGGCAGGGGGGGGGAGACCCAGTACTTC. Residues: CSVEDLLGRGGETQYF.

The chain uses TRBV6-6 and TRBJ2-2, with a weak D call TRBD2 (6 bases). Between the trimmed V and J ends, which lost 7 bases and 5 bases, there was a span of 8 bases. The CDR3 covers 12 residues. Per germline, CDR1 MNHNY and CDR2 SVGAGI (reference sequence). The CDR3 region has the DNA TGTGCCAGCAATAGCGGTACCGGGGAGCTGTTTTTT. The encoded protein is CASNSGTGELFF.

The CDR3 loop reads CASRPGTSGYTDTQYF. The CDR3 DNA reads TGTGCCAGCAGGCCAGGGACTAGCGGTTACACAGATACGCAGTATTTT. The chain is built from TRBV6-6 and TRBJ2-3; 11 bases agree with TRBD2. CDR1 and CDR2 (germline): MNHNY, SVGAGI (reference sequence). CDR3 length equals 16 residues. The junction had 7 bases not matched to a gene; V was cut back by 6 bases and J by 2 bases.

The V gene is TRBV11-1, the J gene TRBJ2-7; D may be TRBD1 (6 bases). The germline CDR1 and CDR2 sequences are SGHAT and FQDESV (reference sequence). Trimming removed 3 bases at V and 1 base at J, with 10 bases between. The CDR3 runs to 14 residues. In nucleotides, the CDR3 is TGTGCCAGCAGCTTGAGGCAGGGGTCCTACGAGCAGTACTTC. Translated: CASSLRQGSYEQYF. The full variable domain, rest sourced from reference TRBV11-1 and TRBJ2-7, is EAEVAQSPRYKITEKSQAVAFWCDPISGHATLYWYRQILGQGPELLVQFQDESVVDDSQLPKDRFSAERLKGVDSTLKIQPAELGDSAMYLCASSLRQGSYEQYFGPGTRLTVT.

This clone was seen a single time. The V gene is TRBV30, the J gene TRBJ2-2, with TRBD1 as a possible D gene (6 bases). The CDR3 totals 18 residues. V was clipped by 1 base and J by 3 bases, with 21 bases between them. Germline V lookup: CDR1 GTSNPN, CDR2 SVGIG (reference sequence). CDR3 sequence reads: CAWSGRSDRGGHTGELFF. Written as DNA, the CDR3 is TGTGCCTGGAGTGGGCGAAGCGACAGAGGGGGACACACCGGGGAGCTGTTTTTT. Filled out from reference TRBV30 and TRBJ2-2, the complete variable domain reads SQTIHQWPATLVQPVGSPLSLECTVEGTSNPNLYWYRQAAGRGLQLLFYSVGIGQISSEVPQNLSASRPQDRQFILSSKKLLLSDSGFYLCAWSGRSDRGGHTGELFFGEGSRLTVL.

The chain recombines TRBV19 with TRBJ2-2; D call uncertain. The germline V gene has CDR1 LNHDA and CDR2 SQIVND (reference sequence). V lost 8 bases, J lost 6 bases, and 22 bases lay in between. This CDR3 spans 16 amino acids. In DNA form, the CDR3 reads TGTGCCAGTCTCCACGTTATGGGGTTGGGGTCCGGGGAGCTGTTTTTT. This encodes CASLHVMGLGSGELFF.

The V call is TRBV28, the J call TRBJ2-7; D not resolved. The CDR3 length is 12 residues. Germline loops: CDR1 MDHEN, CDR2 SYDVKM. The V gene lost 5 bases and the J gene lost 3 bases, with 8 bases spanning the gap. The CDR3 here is CASSPFGYEQYF. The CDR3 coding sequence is TGTGCCAGCAGTCCCTTTGGCTACGAGCAGTACTTC.

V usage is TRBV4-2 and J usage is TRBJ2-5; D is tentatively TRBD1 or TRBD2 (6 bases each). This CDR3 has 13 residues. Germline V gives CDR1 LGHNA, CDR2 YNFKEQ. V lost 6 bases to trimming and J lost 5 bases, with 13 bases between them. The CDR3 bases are TGTGCCAGCAGTCGAGAAGGGGGGGAGACCCAGTACTTC. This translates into CASSREGGETQYF.

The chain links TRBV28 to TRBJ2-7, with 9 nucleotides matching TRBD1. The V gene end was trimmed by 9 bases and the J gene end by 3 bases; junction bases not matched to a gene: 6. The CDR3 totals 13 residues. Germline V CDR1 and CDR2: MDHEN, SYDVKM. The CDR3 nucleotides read TGTGCCAGTTCCGGGACAGGGAACTACGAGCAGTACTTC. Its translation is CASSGTGNYEQYF.

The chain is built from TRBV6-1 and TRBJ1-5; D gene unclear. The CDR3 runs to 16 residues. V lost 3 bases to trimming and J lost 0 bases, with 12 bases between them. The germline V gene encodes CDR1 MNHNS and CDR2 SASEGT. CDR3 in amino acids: CASSDWADGSNQPQHF. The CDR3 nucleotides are TGTGCCAGCAGTGACTGGGCAGATGGTAGCAATCAGCCCCAGCATTTT.

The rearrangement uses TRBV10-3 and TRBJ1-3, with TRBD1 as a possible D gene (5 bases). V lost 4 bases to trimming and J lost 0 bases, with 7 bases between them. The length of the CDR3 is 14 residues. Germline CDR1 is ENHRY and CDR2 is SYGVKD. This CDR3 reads CAISARDSGNTIYF. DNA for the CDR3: TGTGCCATCAGTGCCAGGGACTCTGGAAACACCATATATTTT.

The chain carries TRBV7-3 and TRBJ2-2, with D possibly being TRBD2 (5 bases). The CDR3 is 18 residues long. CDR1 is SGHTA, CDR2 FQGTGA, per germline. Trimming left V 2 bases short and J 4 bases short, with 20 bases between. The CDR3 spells CASSLGLRGKLATGELFF. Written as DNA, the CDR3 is TGTGCCAGCAGCTTAGGTTTGAGAGGGAAGCTGGCCACCGGGGAGCTGTTTTTT.

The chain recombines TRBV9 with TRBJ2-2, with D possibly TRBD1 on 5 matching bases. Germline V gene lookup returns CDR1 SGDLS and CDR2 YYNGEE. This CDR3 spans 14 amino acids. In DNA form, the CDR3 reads TGTGCTAGCCGAGGAGACAGCTGGACCGGGGAGCTGTTTTTT. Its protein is CASRGDSWTGELFF.

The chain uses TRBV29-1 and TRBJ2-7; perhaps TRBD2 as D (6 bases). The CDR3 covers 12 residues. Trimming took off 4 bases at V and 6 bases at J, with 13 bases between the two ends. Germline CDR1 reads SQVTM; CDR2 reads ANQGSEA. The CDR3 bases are TGCAGCGTTGGGAGGGAGAGGAGCGAGCAGTACTTC. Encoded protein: CSVGRERSEQYF.

CDR3 protein: CASSQGYYGYTF. The CDR3 DNA is TGTGCCAGCAGCCAGGGTTACTATGGCTACACCTTC. The rearrangement uses TRBV2 and TRBJ1-2; the D gene is possibly TRBD1 (5 bases). The length of the CDR3 is 12 residues. Trimming shortened V by 6 bases and J by 3 bases, and 8 bases separated the two germline ends. Germline V CDR1 and CDR2: SNHLY, FYNNEI.